The present entry profiles one TCR beta chain with its context. This record belongs to a study of T cells in tuberculosis. Study-wide background: T cells were selected with CD1B tetramers loaded with glucose monomycolate.

There are 13 residues in the CDR3. The V gene's germline CDR1 is WSHSY and CDR2 SAAADI. Trimming pared 8 bases from V and 10 bases from J, leaving 18 bases between. This sample's time point: new active TB diagnosis, blood taken before or within 7 days of starting treatment. Produced via immunoSEQ multiplex PCR; TCRdb's table is partial and in-frame only. The sample has 30,000 to 40,000 clones, roughly 90% seen once. This receptor was taken from an adult with tuberculosis. This chain connects TRBV10-2 to TRBJ2-1; TRBD2 is a possible D gene (5 bases). The material was PBMCs, obtained at tuberculosis diagnosis. The DNA for the CDR3 is TGCGCCAGCCAAGGGAGCCCGCGCCGGGAGCAGTTCTTC. Its translation: CASQGSPRREQFF.